Sequencing of this TCR beta chain was carried out in a study of blood T cell repertoires in COVID-19. Study as a whole: The cDNA or gDNA used as material had been derived from T cells, B-cell-depleted T cells, or PBMCs.

This study enrolled people aged 18 to 89 from about two dozen US geographic areas. Cohort allocation depended upon clinical history that participants reported. Recovery among Cohort 3 donors was established by two negative PCRs, clearance, or symptom resolution. TCRdb's table, derived via immunoSEQ multiplex PCR, lists solely in-frame clones and lacks some. The sample lists 450,000 to 500,000 clones; about nine tenths were seen once. CDR1 and CDR2 from the germline V gene are SGHRS and YFSETQ. After removal of 4 bases from V and 7 bases from J, the junction contained 6 bases not matched to a gene. The CDR3 is 13 amino acids.

Sequencing used PBMCs or T cells enriched from blood (not recorded which). The clonotype was recovered from a woman in her sixties or seventies who had recovered from COVID-19. The chain uses TRBV5-1 and TRBJ1-2, with 8 bases aligning to TRBD1. The CDR3 is CASSLSTGVGYTF. The CDR3 nucleotides are TGCGCCAGCAGCCTATCGACAGGGGTTGGCTACACCTTC.